This is a list of T cell receptor beta chains from one sample in a study of shared clonotypes between healthy human individuals. Assay: immunoSEQ multiplex PCR; the TCRdb copy retains only in-frame clones and omits some. This sample has about 580,000 clones, with 95% to 98% found just once. Material for sequencing was naive CD8+ T cells sorted from blood. These receptors were collected from a young man in good health. CDR3s include the opening cysteine and the closing phenylalanine or tryptophan. A D gene is named only where the DNA matches it firmly. Not all rows give a size; the values are once, few, many and, for expanded clones, a class.

D	size	V	J	CDR3	DNA
NA	once	TRBV12-5	TRBJ2-3	CASAPGQVPTDTQYF	TGTGCTAGTGCCCCGGGACAAGTCCCCACAGATACGCAGTATTTT
NA	NA	TRBV11-2	TRBJ2-3	CASSRHVGSTDTQYF	TGTGCCAGCAGCCGTCACGTCGGGAGCACAGATACGCAGTATTTT
NA	NA	TRBV10-3	TRBJ2-7	CAISDSYEQYF	TGTGCCATCAGTGATTCCTACGAGCAGTACTTC
TRBD2	NA	TRBV5-4	TRBJ2-7	CASSSRTSGRGYEQYF	TGTGCCAGCAGCTCAAGGACTAGCGGGAGGGGATACGAGCAGTACTTC
NA	NA	TRBV29-1	TRBJ2-7	CSVEGDSPYEQYF	TGCAGCGTTGAAGGGGACTCCCCCTACGAGCAGTACTTC
TRBD2	NA	TRBV27	TRBJ2-1	CASSLYGGNEQFF	TGTGCCAGCAGTTTATACGGGGGGAATGAGCAGTTCTTC
TRBD2	NA	TRBV14	TRBJ2-1	CASSLLAGPSYNEQFF	TGTGCCAGCAGCCTCCTAGCGGGGCCGTCCTACAATGAGCAGTTCTTC
TRBD1	few	TRBV11-2	TRBJ1-1	CASSLGSTGNTEAFF	TGTGCCAGCAGCTTAGGTTCGACAGGGAATACTGAAGCTTTCTTT
NA	NA	TRBV7-9	TRBJ2-7	CASSPPRGGSPTPYEQYF	TGTGCCAGCAGCCCCCCCAGGGGCGGGTCCCCAACTCCCTACGAGCAGTACTTC
NA	NA	TRBV7-2	TRBJ1-5	CASSLSSESNQPQHF	TGTGCCAGCAGCTTAAGTAGTGAAAGCAATCAGCCCCAGCATTTT
NA	NA	TRBV27	TRBJ2-3	CASHGADTQYF	TGTGCCAGTCATGGAGCAGATACGCAGTATTTT
TRBD1	NA	TRBV7-9	TRBJ2-5	CASRPSGQGLETQYF	TGTGCCAGCAGACCCTCTGGACAGGGGCTAGAGACCCAGTACTTC
TRBD1	NA	TRBV14	TRBJ2-7	CASSQTGQGYEQYF	TGTGCCAGCAGCCAGACGGGACAGGGCTACGAGCAGTACTTC
NA	NA	TRBV11-2	TRBJ2-3	CASSLVPFTDTQYF	TGTGCCAGCAGCTTAGTTCCTTTCACAGATACGCAGTATTTT
NA	NA	TRBV6-5	TRBJ1-4	CASSSGQTSNEKLFF	TGTGCCAGCAGTTCGGGCCAAACCTCTAATGAAAAACTGTTTTTT
NA	NA	TRBV7-6	TRBJ2-2	CASSYTGHGELFF	TGTGCCAGCAGCTATACAGGTCACGGGGAGCTGTTTTTT
TRBD2	NA	TRBV9	TRBJ2-7	CASSPRAGANEQYF	TGTGCCAGCAGCCCACGAGCGGGAGCAAACGAGCAGTACTTC
NA	NA	TRBV7-9	TRBJ2-1	CASSLALGVKINEQFF	TGTGCCAGCAGCTTAGCGTTGGGAGTAAAGATCAATGAGCAGTTCTTC
TRBD1	NA	TRBV23-1	TRBJ2-7	CASSPRQGDTYEQYF	TGCGCCAGCAGTCCCCGACAGGGGGACACCTACGAGCAGTACTTC
NA	NA	TRBV11-2	TRBJ2-3	CASSLGLQSTDTQYF	TGTGCCAGCAGCTTAGGGCTCCAAAGCACAGATACGCAGTATTTT
NA	once	TRBV11-3	TRBJ2-7	CASSLGLGDEQYF	TGTGCCAGCAGCTTAGGTCTAGGAGACGAGCAGTACTTC